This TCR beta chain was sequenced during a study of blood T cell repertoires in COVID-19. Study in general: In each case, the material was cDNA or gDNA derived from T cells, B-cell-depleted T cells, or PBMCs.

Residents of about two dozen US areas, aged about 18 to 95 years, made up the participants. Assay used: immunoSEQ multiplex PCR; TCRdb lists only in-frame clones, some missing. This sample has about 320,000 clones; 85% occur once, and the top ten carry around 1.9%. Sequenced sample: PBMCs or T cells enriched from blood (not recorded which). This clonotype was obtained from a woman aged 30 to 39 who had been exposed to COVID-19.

The CDR3 reads CASSPRDRINEKLFF. DNA of the CDR3: TGCGCCAGCAGCCCCCGGGACAGAATTAATGAAAAACTGTTTTTT. This chain links TRBV5-1 with TRBJ1-4; TRBD1 matches 7 bases. CDR1 and CDR2 (germline): SGHRS, YFSETQ. The trim removed 4 bases at V and 4 bases at J, leaving 7 bases unmatched. The CDR3 covers 15 residues.